These 31 T cell receptor beta chains share one sample of origin, sequenced in a study of long-term antiretroviral therapy in people with HIV. The assay, immunoSEQ v3.0, was run at survey level. Clones were sequenced by immunoSEQ multiplex PCR, and TCRdb holds only the in-frame ones, with some missing. Among roughly 12,000 clones, more than 80% were seen once, and the ten largest hold roughly a sixth. Sequencing used unsorted PBMCs, obtained 3.4 years after starting antiretroviral therapy. These receptors all stem from a man aged 35 to 55 with HIV.

V and J are TRBV11-2 and TRBJ1-3; no clear D gene. From germline, CDR1 is SGHAT and CDR2 FQNNGV. The V and J ends lost 1 base and 2 bases respectively, with 9 bases between them. This CDR3 has 15 amino acids. In DNA, the CDR3 is TGTGCCAGCAGCTTAGGGGGAATTACTGGAAACACCATATATTTT. Protein: CASSLGGITGNTIYF.

The CDR3 sequence is CASSLKPAGSYEQYF. In DNA form, the CDR3 reads TGTGCCAGCAGTTTAAAGCCTGCGGGATCCTACGAGCAGTACTTC. The rearrangement links TRBV27 to TRBJ2-7; D may be TRBD2 (6 bases). There are 15 residues in the CDR3. Germline V gene lookup returns CDR1 MNHEY and CDR2 SMNVEV (reference sequence). Trimming removed 2 bases at V and 1 base at J, with 12 bases between.

The J gene is TRBJ2-7, the V gene TRBV19, with D uncertain. There are 14 residues in the CDR3. Trimming stripped 5 bases from V and 2 bases from J, with 13 bases between. Germline assignment: CDR1 LNHDA and CDR2 SQIVND (reference sequence). The DNA for the CDR3 is TGTGCCAGTAGTTTTGTTGGCAAAACCTACGAGCAGTACTTC. This encodes CASSFVGKTYEQYF.

The rearrangement joins TRBV6-1 to TRBJ1-1, with a tentative D call TRBD1 (6 bases). V was clipped by 8 bases and J by 1 base, with 14 bases between them. Germline assignment: CDR1 MNHNS and CDR2 SASEGT. The CDR3 spans 14 residues. CDR3 amino acids: CASFQGFANTEAFF. The CDR3 coding sequence is TGTGCCAGCTTCCAGGGGTTCGCGAACACTGAAGCTTTCTTT.

V usage is TRBV9 and J usage is TRBJ2-5, with D hard to call. Germline-derived CDR1 and CDR2 are SGDLS and YYNGEE. V gave up 1 base and J gave up 1 base, with 5 bases separating them. The CDR3 length is 13 residues. The CDR3 loop is CASSVSSQETQYF. CDR3 coding DNA: TGTGCCAGCAGCGTAAGTAGCCAAGAGACCCAGTACTTC.

In this sample, this clone turned up once. The chain carries TRBV2 and TRBJ2-7, with TRBD1 as a possible D gene (7 bases). Per germline, CDR1 SNHLY and CDR2 FYNNEI. The CDR3 extends over 18 amino acids. Trimming took 7 bases from V and 1 from J, leaving 26 bases between them. The CDR3 region is CASIRGGGKGAPSYEQYF. CDR3 in DNA: TGTGCCAGCATCAGAGGAGGGGGTAAGGGGGCCCCGTCCTACGAGCAGTACTTC.

This clone was seen only once. The chain is built from TRBV5-6 and TRBJ2-7, with TRBD2 matching over 10 bases. The CDR3 spans 18 residues. The junction had 12 bases not matched to a gene; V was cut back by 0 bases and J by 3 bases. Germline assignment: CDR1 SGHDT and CDR2 YYEEEE. CDR3 sequence reads: CASSLGPFLSGRHYEQYF. The CDR3 DNA reads TGTGCCAGCAGCTTGGGGCCCTTTCTTAGCGGGAGGCACTACGAGCAGTACTTC.

By frequency in the sample, this clone is large (0.1 to 1%). V gene TRBV7-2 combines with J gene TRBJ2-1, with 9 bases matching TRBD2. The CDR3 spans 15 residues. The germline V gene encodes CDR1 SGHTA and CDR2 FQGNSA. The V segment lost 0 bases and the J segment 4 bases; nucleotides outside the gene matches: 1. The CDR3 sequence is CASSLASGGYNEQFF. The CDR3 nucleotides are TGTGCCAGCAGCTTAGCTAGCGGGGGATACAATGAGCAGTTCTTC. Filled out from reference TRBV7-2 and TRBJ2-1, the complete variable domain reads GAGVSQSPSNKVTEKGKDVELRCDPISGHTALYWYRQSLGQGLEFLIYFQGNSAPDKSGLPSDRFSAERTGGSVSTLTIQRTQQEDSAVYLCASSLASGGYNEQFFGPGTRLTVL.

The chain is built from TRBV6-5 and TRBJ1-4, with D maybe TRBD1 (5 bases). The CDR3 sequence is 14 residues long. The ends were cut back, 2 bases at V and 4 bases at J, with 8 bases in the middle. Germline loops: CDR1 MNHEY, CDR2 SVGAGI. The CDR3 DNA reads as TGTGCCAGCAGTTACGGGGGATTTAATGAAAAACTGTTTTTT. Its translation: CASSYGGFNEKLFF.

In its sample, this clone was seen once. The V gene is TRBV5-1, the J gene TRBJ1-1; weak D call: TRBD1 (6 bases). Germline assignment: CDR1 SGHRS and CDR2 YFSETQ. V shed 7 bases and J shed 2 bases, with 18 bases lying between them. There are 15 residues in the CDR3. CDR3 sequence: CASRRDGQTNTEAFF. In nucleotides, the CDR3 is TGCGCCAGCCGACGCGATGGACAGACTAACACTGAAGCTTTCTTT.

The chain joins TRBV6-4 to TRBJ2-1, with 11 bases that match TRBD1. With V trimmed by 0 bases and J by 6 bases, 4 bases remained unmatched. The CDR3 totals 16 residues. The germline V gene has CDR1 MRHNA and CDR2 SNTAGT. CDR3 sequence (DNA): TGTGCCAGCAGTGACTCTTGGACAGGGGGCTTCAATGAGCAGTTCTTC. Encoded protein: CASSDSWTGGFNEQFF.

This clone has just one count. The CDR3 is CASSPFNEQFF. The CDR3 coding sequence is TGTGCCAGCAGCCCGTTTAATGAGCAGTTCTTC. The chain recombines TRBV7-9 with TRBJ2-1; no clear D gene. The V and J ends lost 5 bases and 7 bases respectively, with 6 bases between them. Looked up from germline, CDR1 is SEHNR and CDR2 is FQNEAQ (reference sequence). CDR3 size: 11 residues.

V usage is TRBV2 and J usage is TRBJ1-3; unclear D gene. Germline values: CDR1 SNHLY, CDR2 FYNNEI. V dropped 10 bases and J dropped 0 bases, with 16 bases sitting between them. The CDR3 sequence is 15 residues long. The CDR3 reads CAKEALLSSGNTIYF. The CDR3 bases are TGTGCCAAGGAGGCTCTCCTGAGCTCTGGAAACACCATATATTTT.

The chain combines TRBV5-1 with TRBJ1-4; the D is unclear. From germline, CDR1 is SGHRS and CDR2 YFSETQ. V lost 5 bases and J 5 bases, leaving 13 bases between the germline ends. The CDR3 spans 14 residues. This chain's CDR3 is CASRRTAGNEKLFF. The CDR3 DNA reads TGCGCCAGCAGGCGGACGGCTGGAAATGAAAAACTGTTTTTT.

The rearrangement uses TRBV18 and TRBJ1-4, with D possibly TRBD1 on 6 matching bases. The V end lost 10 bases, the J end lost 2 bases, and 11 bases lay between the germline ends. Looked up from germline, CDR1 is KGHSH and CDR2 is LQKENI. This CDR3 has 13 residues. CDR3 nucleotide sequence: TGTGCCATCACAGGGAACACTAATGAAAAACTGTTTTTT. Residues: CAITGNTNEKLFF.

V gene TRBV5-3 combines with J gene TRBJ1-1; TRBD1 aligns across 9 bases. TRBV5-3 belongs to the ORF category, with a function that is uncertain. V lost 3 bases to trimming and J lost 3 bases; unmatched junction nucleotides: 6. The CDR3 consists of 15 residues. CDR3 sequence (DNA): TGTGCCAGAAGCTCGGACAGGGGAAGTGACACTGAAGCTTTCTTT. Translated, it gives CARSSDRGSDTEAFF.

The CDR3, as DNA: TGTGCCAGCAGTCCCCAACCCGGGCAGCGGCGCTCTGGAAACACCATATATTTT. Translating it yields CASSPQPGQRRSGNTIYF. The V call is TRBV28, the J call TRBJ1-3, with D unresolved. Germline CDR1 MDHEN, CDR2 SYDVKM. The CDR3 length is 18 residues. V lost 5 bases to trimming and J lost 0 bases, with 20 bases between them.

This clone has a handful of counts. The chain joins TRBV5-1 to TRBJ1-4, with TRBD1 identical over 9 bases. V was clipped by 3 bases and J by 6 bases; unmatched bases: 6. Per germline, CDR1 SGHRS and CDR2 YFSETQ. The CDR3 spans 15 residues. The CDR3 loop is CASSSTGGVHEKLFF. The CDR3 DNA reads as TGCGCCAGCAGCTCAACAGGGGGCGTTCATGAAAAACTGTTTTTT. Using reference TRBV5-1 and TRBJ1-4 for the parts outside the CDR3, the full variable domain is KAGVTQTPRYLIKTRGQQVTLSCSPISGHRSVSWYQQTPGQGLQFLFEYFSETQRNKGNFPGRFSGRQFSNSRSEMNVSTLELGDSALYLCASSSTGGVHEKLFFGSGTQLSVL.

The CDR3 region has the DNA TGTGCCAGCAGCGTGACAGGGAACTATGGCTACACCTTC. Translated: CASSVTGNYGYTF. This chain joins TRBV9 and TRBJ1-2, with 7 bases aligning to TRBD1. The CDR3 spans 13 residues. The trim removed 2 bases at V and 2 bases at J, leaving 0 bases unmatched. Germline CDR1 reads SGDLS; CDR2 reads YYNGEE.

The chain joins TRBV9 to TRBJ2-7; a weak D match, TRBD2 (6 bases). Germline V gene data show CDR1 as SGDLS and CDR2 as YYNGEE. The CDR3 totals 13 residues. V was shortened by 7 bases and J by 7 bases, with 18 bases between the two germline ends. The CDR3 region has the DNA TGTGCCAGCGGGGCGAGGGTTGGAGGGGAGCAGTACTTC. As protein: CASGARVGGEQYF.

The chain has TRBV9 and TRBJ2-5; TRBD2 might be the D (7 bases). The germline gives CDR1 SGDLS, CDR2 YYNGEE. Trimming removed 0 bases from V and 4 bases from J, with 13 bases in between. CDR3 size: 15 residues. The CDR3 here is CASSVVGGQRETQYF. The CDR3 coding sequence is TGTGCCAGCAGCGTAGTGGGGGGGCAAAGAGAGACCCAGTACTTC.

The V call is TRBV4-1, the J call TRBJ1-4, with no clear D. The germline V and J ends were trimmed by 2 bases and 3 bases, with 10 bases remaining between them. Germline V gene lookup returns CDR1 MGHRA and CDR2 YSYEKL. The CDR3 has 15 residues. The CDR3 here is CASSQLKAANEKLFF. The CDR3 DNA reads TGCGCCAGCAGCCAATTAAAAGCGGCTAATGAAAAACTGTTTTTT.

V gene TRBV7-9 combines with J gene TRBJ2-5; possibly TRBD2 for D (5 bases). The CDR3 covers 14 residues. V was pared by 5 bases and J by 2 bases, with 12 bases between. From germline, CDR1 is SEHNR and CDR2 FQNEAQ (reference sequence). In DNA, the CDR3 is TGTGCCAGCAGCCCGGGGTACATGCAAGAGACCCAGTACTTC. Its translation is CASSPGYMQETQYF.

This clone was seen a single time. V gene TRBV4-1 combines with J gene TRBJ2-5; TRBD1 aligns across 10 bases. Germline V gene data show CDR1 as MGHRA and CDR2 as YSYEKL. The CDR3 consists of 18 residues. J was trimmed by 5 bases and V by 0 bases; bases with no gene match: 12. The CDR3: CASSQDFWTGGKGETQYF. The CDR3 DNA reads as TGCGCCAGCAGCCAAGATTTTTGGACAGGGGGGAAAGGGGAGACCCAGTACTTC.

The chain couples TRBV7-8 to TRBJ2-7, with TRBD1 identical over 10 bases. The CDR3 runs 14 residues. The V gene end was trimmed by 6 bases and the J gene end by 4 bases; junction bases not matched to a gene: 6. In germline, CDR1 is SGHVS, CDR2 FQNEAQ. The chain's CDR3 is CASSSGTGVYEQYF. The CDR3 region has the DNA TGTGCCAGCAGTTCAGGGACAGGGGTTTACGAGCAGTACTTC.

This chain joins TRBV7-6 and TRBJ1-5, with a possible D match to TRBD1 (5 bases). This CDR3 comprises 16 residues. From germline, CDR1 is SGHVS and CDR2 FNYEAQ. Trimming took 1 base from V and 5 from J, leaving 15 bases between them. Here the CDR3 reads CASSLGGVMLDQPQHF. CDR3 nucleotides: TGTGCCAGCAGCTTAGGGGGGGTGATGTTGGATCAGCCCCAGCATTTT.

The chain combines TRBV6-4 with TRBJ2-1; 12 bases are a match to TRBD2. The CDR3 is made up of 15 amino acids. Germline-derived CDR1 and CDR2 are MRHNA and SNTAGT. The J segment lost 6 bases and the V segment lost 0 bases, leaving 0 bases of the junction unmatched. CDR3 in amino acids: CASSDSTSGSNEQFF. CDR3 bases: TGTGCCAGCAGTGACTCGACTAGCGGGAGCAATGAGCAGTTCTTC.

With regard to this clone: Mismatch with germline at one junction end may stem from a read error. The chain has TRBV19 and TRBJ1-2, with D hard to call. In germline, CDR1 is LNHDA, CDR2 SQIVND (reference sequence). This CDR3 has 10 residues. The CDR3 DNA reads as TGTGCCAGTAGTGAGGGCGTCCTGTACTTC. It encodes CASSEGVLYF.

The chain couples TRBV7-2 to TRBJ2-5; no clear D. CDR1 is SGHTA, CDR2 FQGNSA, per germline. Trimming took 1 base from V and 4 from J, leaving 10 bases between them. This CDR3 is built from 14 residues. The CDR3 bases are TGTGCCAGCAGCTTAGACCAAGCGAGAGAGACCCAGTACTTC. Its protein product is CASSLDQARETQYF.

This clone has only a few counts. The chain links TRBV6-5 to TRBJ2-7, with D perhaps TRBD2 (6 bases). CDR3 size: 16 residues. Germline CDR1 and CDR2: MNHEY and SVGAGI. Trimming pared 4 bases from V and 0 bases from J, leaving 16 bases between. The CDR3 spells CASSSTGLVSSYEQYF. For the CDR3, the DNA is TGTGCCAGCAGTTCCACGGGACTGGTAAGCTCCTACGAGCAGTACTTC.

The chain employs TRBV5-4 and TRBJ2-1, with unresolved D. The germline gives CDR1 SGHNT, CDR2 YYREEE (reference sequence). The V gene lost 0 bases and the J gene lost 4 bases, with 5 bases spanning the gap. The CDR3 consists of 13 residues. CDR3 nucleotide sequence: TGTGCCAGCAGCTTGGTGGCTTACAATGAGCAGTTCTTC. This encodes CASSLVAYNEQFF.